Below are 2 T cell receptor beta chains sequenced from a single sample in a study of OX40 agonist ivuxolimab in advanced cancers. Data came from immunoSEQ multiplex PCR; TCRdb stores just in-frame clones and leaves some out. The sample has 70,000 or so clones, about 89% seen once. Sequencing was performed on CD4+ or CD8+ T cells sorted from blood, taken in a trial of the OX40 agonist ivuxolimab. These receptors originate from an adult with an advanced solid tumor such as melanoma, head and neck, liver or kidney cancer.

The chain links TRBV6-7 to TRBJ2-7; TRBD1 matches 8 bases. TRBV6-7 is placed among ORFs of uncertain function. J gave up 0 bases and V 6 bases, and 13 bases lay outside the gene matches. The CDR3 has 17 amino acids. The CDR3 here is CASRPGTGLHSSYEQYF. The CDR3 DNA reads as TGTGCCAGCAGACCCGGGACAGGCCTCCATTCCTCCTACGAGCAGTACTTC.

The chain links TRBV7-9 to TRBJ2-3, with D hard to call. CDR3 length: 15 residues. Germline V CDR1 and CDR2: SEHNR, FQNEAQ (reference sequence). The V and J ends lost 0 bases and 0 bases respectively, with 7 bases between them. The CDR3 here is CASSLASGSTDTQYF. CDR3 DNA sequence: TGTGCCAGCAGCTTAGCGTCCGGAAGCACAGATACGCAGTATTTT.